This paragraph covers one T cell receptor beta chain sequence. Its matching antigen is unknown. This sample was taken from a study of T-cell reconstitution after alpha-beta-depleted transplantation in children. Study results and limitations: Certain patients had high TCRbeta diversity at day 60, and it came from recipient T cells and thymic progenitors that survived. From newly produced T cells came most of the T-cell counts and diversity one year after transplant. Two months or so post-transplant, alpha-beta T cells reportedly derived from several hundred expanded graft clones.

TCRbeta library construction was performed incorporating unique molecular identifiers. TCRdb reprocessed the PCR reads with MiXCR, giving one entry per CDR3 protein. The sample shows a few hundred thousand distinct CDR3 sequences, 25% to 30% of them seen only once. The origin of this receptor is a boy under two years old with Wiskott-Aldrich syndrome, due to receive a stem cell transplant. Sequenced here: PBMCs, sampled before TCRalphabeta/CD19-depleted stem cell transplant.

The CDR3 spells CSVVWLQETQYF. The DNA for the CDR3 is TGCAGCGTTGTCTGGCTTCAAGAGACCCAGTACTTC. The J gene is TRBJ2-5, the V gene TRBV29-1, with D unresolved. Deletions cut 4 bases from V and 2 bases from J, with 8 bases between. Germline V gives CDR1 SQVTM, CDR2 ANQGSEA. The CDR3 totals 12 residues.